This TCR beta chain was identified in a study of cytomegalovirus exposure and HLA in healthy donors. The PCR had 60 Vbeta and 13 Jbeta primers. The data were produced by immunoSEQ multiplex PCR, yet TCRdb's version contains in-frame clones alone and is incomplete. Of under 200,000 clones in the sample, around 80% were seen once. This clone has a handful of counts. V dropped 4 bases and J dropped 2 bases, with 8 bases sitting between them. The germline CDR1 and CDR2 sequences are MRHNA and SNTAGT. The CDR3 runs to 14 residues. The sequenced sample was PBMCs. This sequence joins TRBV6-4 and TRBJ2-2; D is possibly TRBD1 (5 bases). This TCR came from a woman in her forties in good health and CMV-seronegative. The CDR3 nucleotides are TGTGCCAGCAGTGTCGACAGAAACACCGGGGAGCTGTTTTTT. Amino acids: CASSVDRNTGELFF.